Presented here are 28 T cell receptor beta chains from one specimen sequenced in a study of T cells after yellow fever vaccination. MiXCR, run by TCRdb on the 5' RACE reads, gives a single entry per CDR3 protein. This sample has approximately 510,000 distinct CDR3 sequences, with just over 20% found just once. The sequencing used PBMCs, collected roughly 20 days after the first yellow fever vaccination. The receptors were gathered from a man aged 18 to 30 who received the YFV17D yellow fever vaccine.

The chain joins TRBV20-1 to TRBJ2-5, with D uncertain. The V gene lost 3 bases and the J gene lost 6 bases, with 11 bases spanning the gap. Germline V gene lookup returns CDR1 DFQATT and CDR2 SNEGSKA (reference sequence). This CDR3 has 12 residues. The CDR3 is CSASLGSQTQYF. CDR3 bases: TGCAGTGCTAGCCTGGGGTCGCAGACCCAGTACTTC.

The chain uses TRBV6-8 and TRBJ1-1; possible D gene TRBD1, 5 bases. There are 17 residues in the CDR3. Germline assignment: CDR1 MNHGY and CDR2 SAAAGT. V was trimmed by 9 bases and J by 1 base, leaving 24 bases between them. CDR3 protein: CARRPQPQTEGNTEAFF. The CDR3, as DNA: TGTGCCAGAAGACCACAACCTCAGACAGAGGGGAACACTGAAGCTTTCTTT.

This clonotype appeared a single time. The genes are TRBV28 and TRBJ2-3, with 10 bases aligning to TRBD2. V gave up 6 bases and J gave up 2 bases; unmatched junction bases: 14. This CDR3 is built from 18 residues. The germline V gene has CDR1 MDHEN and CDR2 SYDVKM. CDR3 amino acids: CASRPIPGTSDLTDTQYF. The CDR3 bases are TGTGCCAGCAGACCCATCCCCGGGACTAGCGACCTCACAGATACGCAGTATTTT.

The rearrangement links TRBV12-3 or TRBV12-4 to TRBJ1-1; D is perhaps TRBD1 (5 bases). V was pared by 7 bases and J by 1 base, with 22 bases between. The CDR3 spans 17 residues. As DNA, the CDR3 is TGTGCCAGCATTACCGATCCCCCGGGACGGTGGAACACTGAAGCTTTCTTT. Amino acid sequence: CASITDPPGRWNTEAFF.

In its sample, this clonotype was seen a few times. Here the CDR3 reads CASRLSGGAHNEQFF. The CDR3 bases are TGTGCCAGCAGACTTAGCGGGGGGGCCCACAATGAGCAGTTCTTC. The V and J genes are TRBV7-3 and TRBJ2-1, with 11 bases identical to TRBD2. Trimming cost V 6 bases and J 5 bases; bases outside gene matches: 6. The CDR3 runs to 15 residues. The V gene's germline CDR1 is SGHTA and CDR2 FQGTGA.

V usage is TRBV7-7 and J usage is TRBJ1-1; D is unclear. The germline gives CDR1 SSHAT, CDR2 FNYEAQ (reference sequence). The V end lost 6 bases, the J end lost 0 bases, and 17 bases lay between the germline ends. The CDR3 is made up of 16 amino acids. CDR3 coding DNA: TGTGCCAGCAGTCGCCCGGGCAGAGAAATGAACACTGAAGCTTTCTTT. Its protein is CASSRPGREMNTEAFF.

Only a few counts were recorded for this clonotype. The J gene is TRBJ2-5, the V gene TRBV25-1; TRBD2 agrees at 10 bases. The CDR3 consists of 16 residues. V trimming: 4 bases; J trimming: 1 base; junction bases outside the gene matches: 6. Germline V CDR1 and CDR2: MGHDK, SYGVNS. The CDR3 DNA follows: TGTGCCAGCAGTGGGAGAGCGGGGGGGCTCCAAGAGACCCAGTACTTC. Protein: CASSGRAGGLQETQYF. The entire variable domain, with the rest obtained from reference TRBV25-1 and TRBJ2-5, is as follows: EADIYQTPRYLVIGTGKKITLECSQTMGHDKMYWYQQDPGMELHLIHYSYGVNSTEKGDLSSESTVSRIRTEHFPLTLESARPSHTSQYLCASSGRAGGLQETQYFGPGTRLLVL.

Only a few counts were recorded for this clonotype. The rearrangement uses TRBV20-1 and TRBJ1-1; no firm D call. The CDR3 totals 15 residues. Germline-derived CDR1 and CDR2 are DFQATT and SNEGSKA (reference sequence). The V and J ends lost 1 base and 7 bases respectively, with 19 bases between them. Written as DNA, the CDR3 is TGCAGTGCTAGAGCCGACCAGCTGTTCACGGGTGAAGCTTTCTTT. Residues: CSARADQLFTGEAFF.

The table lists this clonotype with a few counts. The genes are TRBV20-1 and TRBJ2-1; unclear D gene. Germline V gives CDR1 DFQATT, CDR2 SNEGSKA (reference sequence). V was trimmed by 0 bases and J by 2 bases, leaving 11 bases between them. This CDR3 has 15 amino acids. CDR3 DNA sequence: TGCAGTGCTAGAGATTTGTCGGGCGCCTACAATGAGCAGTTCTTC. Its translation is CSARDLSGAYNEQFF.

V usage is TRBV9 and J usage is TRBJ2-1, with D maybe TRBD2 (6 bases). Germline V gives CDR1 SGDLS, CDR2 YYNGEE. CDR3 length equals 16 residues. V was trimmed by 3 bases and J by 8 bases, leaving 21 bases between them. The DNA for the CDR3 is TGTGCCAGCAGCGCCAGCCGGGACTCCAACCTCTATGAGCAGTTCTTC. Its translation is CASSASRDSNLYEQFF.

The chain carries TRBV20-1 and TRBJ1-2, with D possibly being TRBD1 (5 bases). Germline values: CDR1 DFQATT, CDR2 SNEGSKA (reference sequence). The CDR3 is made up of 15 amino acids. CDR3 amino acids: CNARERGLSNYGYTF. The CDR3, as DNA: TGCAATGCCCGCGAAAGGGGCCTTTCCAACTATGGCTACACCTTC.

CDR3 protein: CSARHREGYTF. The CDR3 DNA reads TGCAGTGCTAGACACAGGGAAGGCTACACCTTC. The V and J genes are TRBV20-1 and TRBJ1-2, with D possibly being TRBD1 (6 bases). V shed 2 bases and J shed 8 bases, with 9 bases lying between them. CDR1 is DFQATT, CDR2 SNEGSKA, per germline (reference sequence). The CDR3 has 11 residues.

This clonotype was counted between two and nine times. The chain couples TRBV4-2 to TRBJ2-3, with no clear D. The ends were cut back, 1 base at V and 1 base at J, with 12 bases in the middle. The germline V gene has CDR1 LGHNA and CDR2 YNFKEQ. The CDR3 has 16 residues. DNA for the CDR3: TGTGCCAGCAGCCAAGTCCGACTTAGAGGCACAGATACGCAGTATTTT. This gives the protein CASSQVRLRGTDTQYF.

This clonotype has just a few counts. The chain is built from TRBV5-1 and TRBJ2-5; TRBD2 matches 11 bases. The CDR3 is 16 amino acids. V was clipped by 1 base and J by 1 base; unmatched bases: 3. Germline loops: CDR1 SGHRS, CDR2 YFSETQ. CDR3 protein: CASSLSSGGIQETQYF. The CDR3 DNA follows: TGCGCCAGCAGCTTGTCTAGCGGGGGGATCCAAGAGACCCAGTACTTC.

This clonotype showed up just a few times. The chain has TRBV20-1 and TRBJ1-4; a possible D gene is TRBD1 (6 bases). The V gene's germline CDR1 is DFQATT and CDR2 SNEGSKA (reference sequence). Trimming left V 1 base short and J 11 bases short, with 17 bases between. CDR3 length equals 14 residues. The CDR3 spells CSARATMGATKLFF. Written as DNA, the CDR3 is TGCAGTGCTAGAGCCACAATGGGGGCAACGAAACTGTTTTTT.

The chain joins TRBV11-2 to TRBJ2-5; the match to TRBD2 covers 12 bases. Trimming at V came to 5 bases and at J to 2 bases, leaving 12 bases not matched to a gene. Per germline, CDR1 SGHAT and CDR2 FQNNGV. The CDR3 has 18 amino acids. As DNA, the CDR3 is TGTGCCAGCAGCACCACTAGCGGGGGGTCTAGCTGGCAAGAGACCCAGTACTTC. Translated: CASSTTSGGSSWQETQYF.

This clonotype has only a few counts. This chain links TRBV7-9 with TRBJ2-5; TRBD1 agrees at 7 bases. The germline CDR1 and CDR2 sequences are SEHNR and FQNEAQ (reference sequence). This CDR3 region has 14 residues. J gave up 2 bases and V 4 bases, and 4 bases lay outside the gene matches. For the CDR3, the DNA is TGTGCCAGCAGCTCGGGACAGCTACAAGAGACCCAGTACTTC. Amino acid sequence: CASSSGQLQETQYF.

V usage is TRBV6-4 and J usage is TRBJ2-1; weak D call: TRBD2 (5 bases). Deletions cut 4 bases from V and 4 bases from J, with 11 bases between. Germline V gives CDR1 MRHNA, CDR2 SNTAGT. CDR3 length: 14 amino acids. CDR3 sequence (DNA): TGTGCCAGCAGTGTGAGGGTGGGGTACAATGAGCAGTTCTTC. It codes for CASSVRVGYNEQFF.

In its sample, this clonotype was seen many times. The chain combines TRBV4-1 with TRBJ1-1, with D perhaps TRBD1 (5 bases). V dropped 0 bases and J dropped 5 bases, with 13 bases sitting between them. Germline V gene lookup returns CDR1 MGHRA and CDR2 YSYEKL. This CDR3 contains 15 residues. CDR3 in amino acids: CASSQDEGWGTEAFF. CDR3 bases: TGCGCCAGCAGCCAAGATGAGGGGTGGGGGACTGAAGCTTTCTTT.

In this sample, this clonotype turned up a few times. The chain couples TRBV18 to TRBJ2-1; 10 positions match TRBD2. Germline V gene data show CDR1 as KGHSH and CDR2 as LQKENI. The trim removed 3 bases at V and 8 bases at J, leaving 13 bases unmatched. The CDR3 consists of 17 residues. The CDR3 region is CASSPRSGLANRDEQFF. As DNA, the CDR3 is TGTGCCAGCTCACCTCGCTCGGGACTAGCGAATAGGGATGAGCAGTTCTTC.

This chain links TRBV27 with TRBJ1-2; a possible D gene is TRBD1 (5 bases). The CDR3 loop spans 14 amino acids. V was shortened by 7 bases and J by 1 base, with 13 bases between the two germline ends. Germline V gene sequence: CDR1 MNHEY, CDR2 SMNVEV (reference sequence). The CDR3 loop is CASKGDSYNYGYTF. The CDR3 DNA is TGTGCCAGCAAGGGCGACAGCTATAACTATGGCTACACCTTC.

The chain is built from TRBV29-1 and TRBJ2-3; 7 positions match TRBD1. CDR1 and CDR2 (germline): SQVTM, ANQGSEA. CDR3 length: 14 amino acids. Germline trimming cut 4 bases from V and 1 base from J; bases unmatched to any gene: 5. This CDR3 reads CSVVERGRTDTQYF. The CDR3 DNA follows: TGCAGCGTTGTTGAAAGGGGGCGCACAGATACGCAGTATTTT.

This clonotype was seen ten or more times. V and J are TRBV7-8 and TRBJ1-6; possible D gene TRBD1, 6 bases. Germline CDR1 and CDR2: SGHVS and FQNEAQ. Deletions cut 4 bases from V and 0 bases from J, with 10 bases between. CDR3 length: 16 residues. CDR3 region: CASSSTGSSYNSPLHF. In DNA, the CDR3 is TGTGCCAGCAGCTCCACAGGGAGCTCCTATAATTCACCCCTCCACTTT.

The chain employs TRBV19 and TRBJ1-2, with no clear D. Trimming shortened V by 5 bases and J by 0 bases, and 22 bases separated the two germline ends. The CDR3 contains 18 residues. CDR1 is LNHDA, CDR2 SQIVND, per germline (reference sequence). This CDR3 is CASSLIWEFESANYGYTF. DNA of the CDR3: TGTGCCAGTAGTCTCATATGGGAGTTTGAGTCAGCTAACTATGGCTACACCTTC.

Here the CDR3 reads CASSRDRGPVGELFF. The CDR3 DNA reads TGTGCCAGCAGCCGGGACAGGGGGCCGGTCGGGGAGCTGTTTTTT. V is TRBV12-3 or TRBV12-4 and J is TRBJ2-2; TRBD1 matches at 12 bases. The CDR3 length is 15 residues. After removal of 6 bases from V and 7 bases from J, the junction contained 6 bases not matched to a gene.

This clonotype was observed at least ten times. V usage is TRBV29-1 and J usage is TRBJ2-6, with 10 bases that match TRBD1. The CDR3 runs 16 residues. With V trimmed by 5 bases and J by 4 bases, 8 bases remained unmatched. Germline V gene data show CDR1 as SQVTM and CDR2 as ANQGSEA. The CDR3 protein is CSVTPGQGFGANVLTF. In DNA, the CDR3 is TGCAGCGTTACCCCGGGACAGGGGTTCGGGGCCAACGTCCTGACTTTC.

The chain links TRBV7-3 to TRBJ2-7; the D gene is possibly TRBD1 (5 bases). V lost 5 bases and J lost 0, with 14 bases in between. Germline loops: CDR1 SGHTA, CDR2 FQGTGA. This CDR3 has 15 residues. CDR3 nucleotides: TGTGCCAGCAGCCCTGGGGCTCCCACCTCCTACGAGCAGTACTTC. Its translation: CASSPGAPTSYEQYF.

There are a few counts of this clonotype. The rearrangement joins TRBV2 to TRBJ2-3, with D maybe TRBD2 (7 bases). V lost 7 bases and J lost 5, with 19 bases in between. This CDR3 comprises 15 residues. CDR1 is SNHLY, CDR2 FYNNEI, per germline. The chain's CDR3 is CASIGGGGAIDTQYF. CDR3 DNA: TGTGCCAGCATCGGGGGAGGGGGGGCCATAGATACGCAGTATTTT.